Listed below are T cell receptor beta chains from one sample, sequenced in a study of blood T cell repertoires in COVID-19. Generated by immunoSEQ multiplex PCR, the TCRdb table keeps only in-frame clones and is missing some. The data show around 280,000 clones, approximately 91% seen once. The sequenced sample was peripheral blood. The origin of the receptors is a woman in her twenties or thirties with COVID-19, enrolled during active disease. Both conserved end residues are part of each CDR3. The D gene is left open where the match is weak. The listing skips clone size in some rows; elsewhere it reads once, few, many or a size class.

CDR3 DNA	CDR3 protein	clone size	D gene	V gene	J gene
TGTGCCAGCAATGGAGGTGGAGAGACCCAGTACTTC	CASNGGGETQYF	-	-	TRBV2	TRBJ2-5
TGCAGCGCAGTCAACAGAGGGACAGGAGCCTACGAGCAGTACTTC	CSAVNRGTGAYEQYF	-	TRBD1	TRBV29-1	TRBJ2-7
TGCGCCAGCAGCTTGTATTGGACAGGGTCTGGAAACACCATATATTTT	CASSLYWTGSGNTIYF	-	TRBD1	TRBV5-1	TRBJ1-3
TGTGCCAGCAGTTCTAATCAGCCCCAGCATTTT	CASSSNQPQHF	-	-	TRBV12-3/TRBV12-4	TRBJ1-5
TGCGCCAGCAGCTTCGGTGAACTAGCGGGACAGCAGTTCTTC	CASSFGELAGQQFF	-	TRBD2	TRBV5-1	TRBJ2-1
TGTGCCAGTAGTCTGGGGCGTTCGCAAACAGATACGCAGTATTTT	CASSLGRSQTDTQYF	-	-	TRBV19	TRBJ2-3
TGTGCCAGCGGGCGGGAGTCCTCCTACGAGCAGTACTTC	CASGRESSYEQYF	-	TRBD2	TRBV6-5	TRBJ2-7
TGTGCCAGCAGCTCCCGGACTCCAAGATGGGAGACCCAGTACTTC	CASSSRTPRWETQYF	-	-	TRBV7-8	TRBJ2-5
TGCGCCAGCTGGATTACAGGGAACACTGAAGCTTTCTTT	CASWITGNTEAFF	-	-	TRBV5-1	TRBJ1-1
TGTGCCAGCAGCGTAGGACTAGCGGGGCCCTACGAGCAGTACTTC	CASSVGLAGPYEQYF	-	TRBD2	TRBV9	TRBJ2-7
TGTGCCAGCAGTCTGAAGGACAGTGGCTACACCTTC	CASSLKDSGYTF	-	-	TRBV28	TRBJ1-2
TGCGCCAGCAGCCAAGAGCGATGGGGCCAGCCCCAGCATTTT	CASSQERWGQPQHF	-	-	TRBV4-1	TRBJ1-5
TGCAGCGTAAAGACAGGAAAGAACACTGAAGCTTTCTTT	CSVKTGKNTEAFF	few	-	TRBV29-1	TRBJ1-1
TGTGCCAGCAGTTCCATTAATGAAAAACTGTTTTTT	CASSSINEKLFF	-	-	TRBV28	TRBJ1-4
TGTGCCAGCAGCCCGCAGGGGTCGGATTCACCCCTCCACTTT	CASSPQGSDSPLHF	-	-	TRBV7-2	TRBJ1-6
TGCGCCAGCAGCCAAGGAGCGGGAAGGAACAGCGACGAGCAGTACTTC	CASSQGAGRNSDEQYF	-	TRBD2	TRBV4-1	TRBJ2-7
TGTGCCAGCAGTCCACCGACAGAATCACCCCTCCACTTT	CASSPPTESPLHF	-	-	TRBV6-2/TRBV6-3	TRBJ1-6
TGTGCCAGCAGCGAATTGGGAGACAGGATCCCTTATGGCTACACCTTC	CASSELGDRIPYGYTF	few	-	TRBV6-1	TRBJ1-2
TGCGCCAGCAGCCCATCGGACACGTACAATGAGCAGTTCTTC	CASSPSDTYNEQFF	-	-	TRBV4-1	TRBJ2-1
TGTGCCAGCTCTGGTGGGCGGGAGCGTCTAGATACGCAGTATTTT	CASSGGRERLDTQYF	-	TRBD2	TRBV13	TRBJ2-3
TGTGCCAGCAGCCAAGACCTCGGTCAGCCCCAGCATTTT	CASSQDLGQPQHF	-	-	TRBV3-1/TRBV3-2	TRBJ1-5
TGTGCCAGCAGCCAAGATCCGGGGGGTATCAGCACGAACACTGAAGCTTTCTTT	CASSQDPGGISTNTEAFF	-	-	TRBV4-2	TRBJ1-1
TGTGCCAGTAGTCTACCCGGGACACTTAACTATGGCTACACCTTC	CASSLPGTLNYGYTF	-	-	TRBV19	TRBJ1-2
TGTGCCTGGAGCCGGTCCTCCGGGTCCGAGCAGTACTTC	CAWSRSSGSEQYF	-	-	TRBV30	TRBJ2-7
TGTGCCAGCAGCTTGACACCGCCCTATGGCTACACCTTC	CASSLTPPYGYTF	-	-	TRBV5-6	TRBJ1-2
TGCGCCAGCAGCGGATGGGACAGGGAGAAAGGCTACACCTTC	CASSGWDREKGYTF	-	TRBD1	TRBV5-1	TRBJ1-2
TGCGCCAGCAGTCGCGGGACAGGGGGAATAAGAGCCACCGGGGAGCTGTTTTTT	CASSRGTGGIRATGELFF	-	TRBD1	TRBV10-1	TRBJ2-2
TGTGCCAGGATCGACACCGACTCTGGAAACACCATATATTTT	CARIDTDSGNTIYF	-	-	TRBV2	TRBJ1-3
TGTGCCAGTAGTAGCCTCGGGACAGCTAGCAATCAGCCCCAGCATTTT	CASSSLGTASNQPQHF	once	TRBD1	TRBV19	TRBJ1-5
TGTGCCACCAGTGACCGGCGCCCGGGGGGGAAGGAAGGGATTGAGCAGTTCTTC	CATSDRRPGGKEGIEQFF	-	TRBD2	TRBV24-1	TRBJ2-1
TGCGCCAGCAGCTCCGGGACTCTCACAGATACGCAGTATTTT	CASSSGTLTDTQYF	-	-	TRBV5-1	TRBJ2-3
TGCGCCAGCAGCGCGACCGGGACAGCGAACACCGGGGAGCTGTTTTTT	CASSATGTANTGELFF	-	TRBD1	TRBV5-1	TRBJ2-2
TGTGCCAGCAGCCAAGGCAGGCCTGTCTCCTACGAGCAGTACTTC	CASSQGRPVSYEQYF	few	-	TRBV4-2	TRBJ2-7
TGTGCCAGCAGTCTAGCGGGAGTGGGCTACGAGCAGTACTTC	CASSLAGVGYEQYF	few	TRBD2	TRBV7-3	TRBJ2-7
TGTGCCAGCCGGGACTTTACCACCAATGAGCAGTTCTTC	CASRDFTTNEQFF	few	-	TRBV2	TRBJ2-1
TGTGCCAGCAGCCTCCCTAGCGGCCCTAGGGATGAGCAGTTCTTC	CASSLPSGPRDEQFF	few	TRBD2	TRBV3-1/TRBV3-2	TRBJ2-1
TGTGCCAGCAGCTTATCGGGACAGAGGAACAATGAGCAGTTCTTC	CASSLSGQRNNEQFF	-	TRBD1	TRBV11-2	TRBJ2-1
TGTGCCAGCAGCCAAGATGAACAGAGCTCTGGGGCCAACGTCCTGACTTTC	CASSQDEQSSGANVLTF	-	-	TRBV4-2	TRBJ2-6
TGTGCCAGCAGTGGGGACAGCGCTAATTCACCCCTCCACTTT	CASSGDSANSPLHF	-	TRBD1	TRBV25-1	TRBJ1-6
TGTGCCAGCAGCCAAACGGGAGGGATAAACGAGCAGTACTTC	CASSQTGGINEQYF	-	TRBD2	TRBV25-1	TRBJ2-7
TGTGCCAGCAGTTTCCCCCACTACGAGCAGTACTTC	CASSFPHYEQYF	-	-	TRBV21-1	TRBJ2-7
TGTGCCAGCAGCTCCTTGGGGCCAGGTCCCCTTGTTACCTACGAGCAGTACTTC	CASSSLGPGPLVTYEQYF	once	-	TRBV27	TRBJ2-7
TGCAGCGTTGAAGCGTTGAGTCCTCAGGGAGGGGGTGAGCAGTTCTTC	CSVEALSPQGGGEQFF	-	-	TRBV29-1	TRBJ2-1
TGTGCCAGCGATAGTACCGGGTCTTCAAACTATGGCTACACCTTC	CASDSTGSSNYGYTF	few	-	TRBV6-6	TRBJ1-2
TGTGCCAGCAGCTTAGAAGGCCCGGGAGTTGGGTACTTC	CASSLEGPGVGYF	-	-	TRBV7-9	TRBJ2-7
TGTGCCAGCCATCCCCGGGACAGTGGAAACACCATATATTTT	CASHPRDSGNTIYF	-	TRBD1	TRBV6-6	TRBJ1-3
TGCGCCAGCAGCTTGGTAACCAGGGGCTACGAGCAGTACTTC	CASSLVTRGYEQYF	-	-	TRBV5-1	TRBJ2-7
TGTGCCAGCAGCCTTTCATCGGAGTCAACCTACGAGCAGTACTTC	CASSLSSESTYEQYF	-	-	TRBV4-2	TRBJ2-7
TGTGCCAGCAGCTTTGCGGGGAGCTCCTACGAGCAGTACTTC	CASSFAGSSYEQYF	-	-	TRBV7-2	TRBJ2-7
TGTGCCAGCAGCCCCCGGAGGGGCCTAGCAGAAGAGACCCAGTACTTC	CASSPRRGLAEETQYF	-	-	TRBV7-9	TRBJ2-5